The 14 T cell receptor beta chains below come from one sample, sequenced in a study of T cells in Graves' hyperthyroidism and ophthalmopathy. Template material for amplifying TCR beta CDR3 regions consisted of RNA transcripts. TCR CDR3 regions were first amplified by RT-PCR with HTBI primers. In TCRdb, the multiplex PCR reads were re-called with MiXCR into one record per CDR3 protein. The sample carries a few hundred thousand distinct CDR3 sequences, 40% to 55% recorded once. Sample: peripheral blood or thyroid tissue (not recorded which). The receptors were sampled from a woman younger than 30 with Graves' hyperthyroidism.

There are many counts of this clonotype. The rearrangement joins TRBV12-3 or TRBV12-4 to TRBJ2-7; 13 bases line up with TRBD2. The CDR3 contains 18 residues. V shed 5 bases, J shed 2 bases, and the junction held 12 bases outside the gene matches. CDR3 bases: TGTGCCAGCAGTCGTCGTCAGGGGACTAGCGGGGCGACCTACGAGCAGTACTTC. The encoded protein is CASSRRQGTSGATYEQYF.

There are a few counts of this clonotype. A much bigger clone sits one base away, suggesting this may be a read error. The genes are TRBV7-3 and TRBJ2-7; 7 positions match TRBD2. The CDR3 loop spans 15 amino acids. V lost 0 bases and J lost 0; bases outside the gene matches: 2. In germline, CDR1 is SGHTA, CDR2 FQGTGA. The CDR3 region is CASSLTGGGSYEQYF. Here the CDR3 DNA reads TGTGCCAGCAGCTTAACGGGCGGGGGCTCCTACGAGCAGTACTTC. Full variable domain (remainder filled in from reference TRBV7-3 and TRBJ2-7): GAGVSQTPSNKVTEKGKYVELRCDPISGHTALYWYRQSLGQGPEFLIYFQGTGAADDSGLPNDRFFAVRPEGSVSTLKIQRTERGDSAVYLCASSLTGGGSYEQYFGPGTRLTVT.

CDR3 amino acids: CASSLVGTGMNTEAFF. The CDR3 DNA sequence: TGTGCCAGCAGCTTGGTAGGGACAGGAATGAACACTGAAGCTTTCTTT. The chain has TRBV7-9 and TRBJ1-1; 8 nucleotides line up with TRBD1. Per the germline V gene, CDR1 is SEHNR and CDR2 is FQNEAQ (reference sequence). V trimming: 3 bases; J trimming: 0 bases; junction bases outside the gene matches: 6. This CDR3 is 16 amino acids long.

This chain uses TRBV29-1 with TRBJ1-2, with 9 bases matching TRBD1. The trim removed 8 bases at V and 6 bases at J, leaving 4 bases unmatched. The CDR3 length is 11 residues. The germline gives CDR1 SQVTM, CDR2 ANQGSEA. The CDR3 protein is CSYRQGDGYTF. DNA for the CDR3: TGCAGCTACCGACAGGGGGATGGCTACACCTTC. Full variable domain (remainder filled in from reference TRBV29-1 and TRBJ1-2): SAVISQKPSRDICQRGTSLTIQCQVDSQVTMMFWYRQQPGQSLTLIATANQGSEATYESGFVIDKFPISRPNLTFSTLTVSNMSPEDSSIYLCSYRQGDGYTFGSGTRLTVV.

The rearrangement joins TRBV7-9 to TRBJ1-5, with D possibly being TRBD1 (6 bases). Germline V gives CDR1 SEHNR, CDR2 FQNEAQ (reference sequence). There are 14 residues in the CDR3. V dropped 1 base and J dropped 4 bases, with 8 bases sitting between them. CDR3 residues: CASSLGQANQPQHF. CDR3 sequence (DNA): TGTGCCAGCAGCTTAGGACAGGCTAATCAGCCCCAGCATTTT. Together with reference TRBV7-9 and TRBJ1-5, the CDR3 gives the full variable domain: DTGVSQNPRHKITKRGQNVTFRCDPISEHNRLYWYRQTLGQGPEFLTYFQNEAQLEKSRLLSDRFSAERPKGSFSTLEIQRTEQGDSAMYLCASSLGQANQPQHFGDGTRLSIL.

This chain joins TRBV29-1 and TRBJ1-2, with a tentative D call TRBD1 (6 bases). V was shortened by 5 bases and J by 2 bases, with 9 bases between the two germline ends. Germline CDR1 SQVTM, CDR2 ANQGSEA. The CDR3 sequence is 12 residues long. The CDR3 bases are TGCAGCGTTTCGGGACAAAACTATGGCTACACCTTC. It encodes CSVSGQNYGYTF.

J is TRBJ2-7 and V is TRBV7-8; maybe TRBD2 (6 bases). Trimming cost V 3 bases and J 6 bases, with 15 bases left between them. Germline CDR1 is SGHVS and CDR2 is FQNEAQ. The CDR3 contains 14 residues. The CDR3 is CASSLEPSVTEQYF. CDR3 in DNA: TGTGCCAGCAGCTTGGAGCCTAGCGTTACCGAGCAGTACTTC. The whole variable domain, filled in from reference TRBV7-8 and TRBJ2-7, reads GAGVSQSPRYKVAKRGQDVALRCDPISGHVSLFWYQQALGQGPEFLTYFQNEAQLDKSGLPSDRFFAERPEGSVSTLKIQRTQQEDSAVYLCASSLEPSVTEQYFGPGTRLTVT.

The rearrangement links TRBV15 to TRBJ1-2; no definite D call. Trimming shortened V by 4 bases and J by 5 bases, and 14 bases separated the two germline ends. This CDR3 has 14 amino acids. The germline gives CDR1 LNHNV, CDR2 YYDKDF (reference sequence). CDR3 bases: TGTGCCACCAGCACTCCCCTGGAAAGGTATGGCTACACCTTC. Translation gives CATSTPLERYGYTF.

V usage is TRBV20-1 and J usage is TRBJ2-3; TRBD1 aligns across 8 bases. Trimming at V came to 0 bases and at J to 2 bases, leaving 4 bases not matched to a gene. This CDR3 has 15 amino acids. Germline loops: CDR1 DFQATT, CDR2 SNEGSKA (reference sequence). For the CDR3, the DNA is TGCAGTGCTAGAGACTCGGACAGGGTCACAGATACGCAGTATTTT. This gives the protein CSARDSDRVTDTQYF.

This clonotype was observed many times. The gene calls are TRBV2 and TRBJ2-7; 8 bases agree with TRBD2. CDR1 is SNHLY, CDR2 FYNNEI, per germline. The CDR3 has 14 amino acids. J was trimmed by 2 bases and V by 5 bases; bases with no gene match: 5. In nucleotides, the CDR3 is TGTGCCAGCAGTTTTCCCGGGAGGGCCTACGAGCAGTACTTC. It specifies CASSFPGRAYEQYF.

DNA for the CDR3: TGTGCCAGCAGTTTACACAGGGGCGGTGAGCAGCCCCAGCATTTT. It specifies CASSLHRGGEQPQHF. This chain connects TRBV27 to TRBJ1-5; 7 bases fit TRBD1. V shed 2 bases, J shed 7 bases, and the junction held 8 bases outside the gene matches. Germline lookup yields CDR1 MNHEY and CDR2 SMNVEV (reference sequence). This CDR3 is 15 amino acids long.

Concerning this clonotype itself: This clone may be a read error of a much larger clone one base away. V and J are TRBV7-2 and TRBJ1-2; TRBD1 is a possible D gene (6 bases). The CDR3 contains 14 residues. CDR1 and CDR2 from the germline V gene are SGHTA and FQGNSA. Deletions cut 5 bases from V and 3 bases from J, with 13 bases between. CDR3 in amino acids: CASSLSGDYYGYTF. The CDR3 DNA reads TGTGCCAGCAGCCTGTCAGGGGATTACTATGGCTACACCTTC.

This chain connects TRBV6-5 to TRBJ2-7; 7 nucleotides match TRBD2. V shed 8 bases and J 0 bases; nucleotides not matched to a gene: 10. This CDR3 has 15 amino acids. Germline V gene lookup returns CDR1 MNHEY and CDR2 SVGAGI. The CDR3 DNA follows: TGTGCCAGCCCGGGTTGGGCGGGAGACTCCTACGAGCAGTACTTC. Encoded protein: CASPGWAGDSYEQYF.

The V call is TRBV14, the J call TRBJ2-2, with 9 nucleotides matching TRBD2. J lost 2 bases, V lost 3 bases, and 7 bases had no gene match. The germline gives CDR1 SGHDN, CDR2 FVKESK. CDR3 size: 17 residues. The CDR3 sequence is CASSHLPGTSNTGELFF. Written as DNA, the CDR3 is TGTGCCAGCAGCCACCTCCCCGGGACTAGCAACACCGGGGAGCTGTTTTTT.